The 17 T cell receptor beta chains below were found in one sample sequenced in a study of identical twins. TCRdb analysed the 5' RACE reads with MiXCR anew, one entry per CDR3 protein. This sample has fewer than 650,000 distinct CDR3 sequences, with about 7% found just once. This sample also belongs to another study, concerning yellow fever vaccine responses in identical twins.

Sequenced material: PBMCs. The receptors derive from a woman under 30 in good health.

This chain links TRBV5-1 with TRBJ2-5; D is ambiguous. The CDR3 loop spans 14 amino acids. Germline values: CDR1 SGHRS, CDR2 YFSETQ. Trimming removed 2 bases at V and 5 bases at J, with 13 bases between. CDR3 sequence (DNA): TGCGCCAGCAGCTTCACCAACCCAAGGGAGACCCAGTACTTC. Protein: CASSFTNPRETQYF.

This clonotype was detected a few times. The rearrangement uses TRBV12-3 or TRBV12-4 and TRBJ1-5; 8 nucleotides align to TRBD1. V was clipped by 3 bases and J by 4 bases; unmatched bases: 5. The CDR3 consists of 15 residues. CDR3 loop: CASSFTGTGNQPQHF. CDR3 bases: TGTGCCAGCAGTTTTACCGGGACAGGTAATCAGCCCCAGCATTTT.

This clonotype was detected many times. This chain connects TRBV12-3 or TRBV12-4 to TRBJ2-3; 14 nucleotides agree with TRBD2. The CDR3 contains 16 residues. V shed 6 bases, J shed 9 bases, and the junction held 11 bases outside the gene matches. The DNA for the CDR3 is TGTGCCAGCAGCACGGGACTAGCGGGGGACCTAGGGACGCAGTATTTT. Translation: CASSTGLAGDLGTQYF.

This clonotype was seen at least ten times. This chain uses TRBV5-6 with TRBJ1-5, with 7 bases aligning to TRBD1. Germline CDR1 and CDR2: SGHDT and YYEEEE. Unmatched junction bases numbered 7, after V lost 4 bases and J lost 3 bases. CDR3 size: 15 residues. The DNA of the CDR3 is TGTGCCAGCAGCCTCGGGACAGTGTACAATCAGCCCCAGCATTTT. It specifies CASSLGTVYNQPQHF.

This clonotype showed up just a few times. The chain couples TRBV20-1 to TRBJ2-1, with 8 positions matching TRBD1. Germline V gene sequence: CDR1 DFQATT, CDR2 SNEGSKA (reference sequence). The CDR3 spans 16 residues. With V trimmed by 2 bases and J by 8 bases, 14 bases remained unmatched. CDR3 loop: CSARPTGTGEYYEQFF. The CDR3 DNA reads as TGCAGTGCTAGACCGACCGGGACAGGCGAGTACTATGAGCAGTTCTTC.

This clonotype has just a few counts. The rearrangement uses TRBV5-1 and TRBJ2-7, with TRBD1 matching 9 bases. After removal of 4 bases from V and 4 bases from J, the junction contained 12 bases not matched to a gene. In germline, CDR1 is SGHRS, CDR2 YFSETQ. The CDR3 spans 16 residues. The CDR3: CASSPRDTGGQYEQYF. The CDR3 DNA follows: TGCGCCAGCAGCCCAAGGGATACAGGGGGCCAGTACGAGCAGTACTTC. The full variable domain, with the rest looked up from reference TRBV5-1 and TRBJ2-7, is KAGVTQTPRYLIKTRGQQVTLSCSPISGHRSVSWYQQTPGQGLQFLFEYFSETQRNKGNFPGRFSGRQFSNSRSEMNVSTLELGDSALYLCASSPRDTGGQYEQYFGPGTRLTVT.

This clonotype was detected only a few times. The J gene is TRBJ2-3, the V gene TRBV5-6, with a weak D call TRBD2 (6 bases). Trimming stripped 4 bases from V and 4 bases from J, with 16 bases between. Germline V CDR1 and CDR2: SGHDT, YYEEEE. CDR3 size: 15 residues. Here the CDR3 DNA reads TGTGCCAGCAGCCACCGGGACTCCGGGCCAGATACGCAGTATTTT. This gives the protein CASSHRDSGPDTQYF.

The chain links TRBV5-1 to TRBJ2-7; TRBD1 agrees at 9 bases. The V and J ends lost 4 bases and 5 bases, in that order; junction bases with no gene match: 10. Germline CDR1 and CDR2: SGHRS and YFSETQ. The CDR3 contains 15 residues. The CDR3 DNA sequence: TGCGCCAGCAGCCTCAGCCTCACAGGGGGCCACGAGCAGTACTTC. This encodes CASSLSLTGGHEQYF.

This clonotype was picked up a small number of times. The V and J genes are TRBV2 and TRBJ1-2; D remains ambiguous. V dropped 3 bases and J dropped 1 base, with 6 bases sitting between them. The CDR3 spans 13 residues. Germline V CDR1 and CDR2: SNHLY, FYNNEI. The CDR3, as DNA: TGTGCCAGCAGTGATAACAGTAACTATGGCTACACCTTC. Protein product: CASSDNSNYGYTF.

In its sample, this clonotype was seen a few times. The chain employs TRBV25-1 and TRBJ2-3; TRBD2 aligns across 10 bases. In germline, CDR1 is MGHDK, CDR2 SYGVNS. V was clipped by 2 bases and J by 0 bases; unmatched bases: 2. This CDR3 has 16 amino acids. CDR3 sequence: CASSEGTSASTDTQYF. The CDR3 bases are TGTGCCAGCAGTGAAGGGACTAGCGCAAGCACAGATACGCAGTATTTT.

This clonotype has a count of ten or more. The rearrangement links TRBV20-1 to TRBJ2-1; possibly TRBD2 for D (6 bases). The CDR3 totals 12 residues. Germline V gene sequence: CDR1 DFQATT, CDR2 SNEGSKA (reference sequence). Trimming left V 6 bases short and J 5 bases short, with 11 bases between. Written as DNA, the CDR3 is TGCAGTGCCCCGGACTACAACAATGAGCAGTTCTTC. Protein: CSAPDYNNEQFF.

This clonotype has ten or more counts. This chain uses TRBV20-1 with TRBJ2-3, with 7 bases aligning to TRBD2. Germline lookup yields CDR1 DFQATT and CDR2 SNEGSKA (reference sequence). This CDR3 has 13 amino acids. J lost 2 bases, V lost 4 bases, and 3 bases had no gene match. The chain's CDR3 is CSATGTTTDTQYF. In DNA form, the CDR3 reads TGCAGTGCTACTGGGACTACCACAGATACGCAGTATTTT.

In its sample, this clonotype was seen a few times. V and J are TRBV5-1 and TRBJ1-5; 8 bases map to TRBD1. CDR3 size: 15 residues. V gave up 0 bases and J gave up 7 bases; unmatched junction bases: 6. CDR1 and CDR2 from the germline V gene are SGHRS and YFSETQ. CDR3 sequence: CASSLEGQGLQPQHF. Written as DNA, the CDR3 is TGCGCCAGCAGCTTGGAAGGACAGGGCCTCCAGCCCCAGCATTTT.

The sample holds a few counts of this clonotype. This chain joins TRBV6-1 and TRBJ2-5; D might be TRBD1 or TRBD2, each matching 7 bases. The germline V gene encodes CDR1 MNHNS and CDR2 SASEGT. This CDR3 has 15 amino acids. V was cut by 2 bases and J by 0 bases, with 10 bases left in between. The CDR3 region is CASSEQGGYQETQYF. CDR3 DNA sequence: TGTGCCAGCAGTGAACAGGGGGGGTACCAAGAGACCCAGTACTTC.

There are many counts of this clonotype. The CDR3 sequence is CASLVGGPGNTIYF. Here the CDR3 DNA reads TGTGCCTCCTTGGTGGGGGGCCCTGGAAACACCATATATTTT. The chain joins TRBV12-3 or TRBV12-4 to TRBJ1-3; tentatively, D is TRBD1 (6 bases). CDR3 size: 14 residues. V dropped 11 bases and J dropped 2 bases, with 16 bases sitting between them.

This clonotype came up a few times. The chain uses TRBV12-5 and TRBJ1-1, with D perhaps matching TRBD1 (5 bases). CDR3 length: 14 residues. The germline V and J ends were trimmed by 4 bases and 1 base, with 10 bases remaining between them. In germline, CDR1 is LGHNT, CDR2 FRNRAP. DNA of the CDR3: TGTGCTAGTGGTTGGGGCAGGGAGAACACTGAAGCTTTCTTT. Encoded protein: CASGWGRENTEAFF. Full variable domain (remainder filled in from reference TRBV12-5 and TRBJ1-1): DARVTQTPRHKVTEMGQEVTMRCQPILGHNTVFWYRQTMMQGLELLAYFRNRAPLDDSGMPKDRFSAEMPDATLATLKIQPSEPRDSAVYFCASGWGRENTEAFFGQGTRLTVV.

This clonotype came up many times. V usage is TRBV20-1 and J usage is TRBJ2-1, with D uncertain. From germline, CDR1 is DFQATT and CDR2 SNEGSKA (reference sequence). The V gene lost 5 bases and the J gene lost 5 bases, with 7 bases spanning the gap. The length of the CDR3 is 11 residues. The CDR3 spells CSARENNEQFF. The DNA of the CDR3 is TGCAGTGCTCGCGAGAACAATGAGCAGTTCTTC.